The present entry profiles one TCR beta chain with its context. A single count supports this clone. Its cognate antigen has yet to be identified. No base-level quality is on record; no much larger clone is a single base apart. Including the terminal cysteine and phenylalanine, the CDR3 comprises 14 residues. Only CDR3 DNA is held: 42 bases, read in frame from base 1. V drops 0 bases and J drops 6 bases, leaving 8 bases in between. Sequences LNHNV (CDR1) and YYDKDF (CDR2) are obtained from the germline V gene (reference sequence). This specimen comes from a study of shared clonotypes between healthy human individuals (dated by TCRdb to the early 2020s). Concerning the study at large: Two women and a few men aged 18 to 49 years were included in the cohort. To increase sequencing depth and limit assay-specific biases, different laboratories used diverse techniques to prepare libraries and sequence TCR repertoires. Leukapheresis yielded between about 0.94 and 8.9 billion PBMCs per donor. Per donor, three plates each were used for CD4 naive and CD4 memory, two for CD8 naive, and one for CD8 memory. To estimate repertoire size and how much clonotype sharing occurs between individuals, the study deeply sequenced the blood TCR repertoires of about five healthy adults.

CD8 naive samples were CD45RO-negative cells positively selected for CCR7, giving a CD45RA+CCR7+ population that excluded TemRA cells. The donors were healthy, HIV-negative adults who had no recently reported acute infections or vaccinations. Only Caucasian adults living in Nashville, Tennessee, USA were represented among the donors. Blood was obtained by leukapheresis, after which PBMCs were separated by Ficoll-Histopaque density gradient centrifugation and cryopreserved in liquid nitrogen vapor phase. Analytical flow cytometry was used to check the purity and quantity of every magnetically sorted T cell population. Each sorted fraction had its genomic DNA isolated and then quantified by UV absorbance on a Nanodrop 2000c. The paper as a whole reports these results and caveats: Naive subsets generally had larger estimated clonotype richness than memory subsets did. Sampling was limited to blood, and TCR repertoires in tissue likely differ from TCR repertoires in blood. Compared with non-shared clonotypes, clonotypes shared by all four sorted-subset donors had higher generation probabilities. Based on pairwise subsampling, the degree of clonotype sharing among donors was expected to be affected by sequencing depth. Sharing across four donors was observed for around 4.8% of naive CD4, over 3% of naive CD8, 2% to 2.5% of memory CD4, and around 0.4% of memory CD8 clonotypes. Even with the large sequencing depth, rarefaction of the sorted-subset datasets indicated that sequencing was incomplete. The genetic and exposure-history diversity represented was limited by the small number of donors.

Using the deep immunoSEQ assay, TCR CDR3 regions were amplified from genomic DNA by multiplex PCR. Genomic DNA extracted from each cell subset was distributed evenly over all wells of several immunoSEQ 96-well plates, and each plate served as one replicate. For sorted subsets, 200 to 250 ng of genomic DNA, equivalent to some 30,000 T cell genomes, went into each replicate PCR. The purified libraries were quantified using a Qubit 3.0 fluorometer, sized with a Bioanalyzer 2100, and then quantified again using the KAPA Library Quantification kit. A separate single-read 150-cycle Illumina NextSeq 550 flow cell was used to sequence each immunoSEQ 96-well plate. For the original study's pipeline: The immunoSEQ output contained only junctional sequences without quality scores, so filtering could not match that applied to full-length reads. Sequences were annotated with PyIR, a Python wrapper for IgBLAST v1.9, and V/J genes and CDR3 were assigned using IMGT germline references. Any read was removed if the V/J assignment was weak (E-value above 1e-6), the CDR3 was missing, or the read contained stop codons, out-of-frame junctions, or ambiguous translated residues. A V3J clonotype was defined by an identical inferred V gene, J gene, and CDR3 amino acid sequence. Percentage overlap between repertoires was calculated by dividing the number of shared unique clonotypes by the size of the smaller repertoire. Richness of each repertoire was evaluated using RTK rarefaction, the Chao1 estimator, and Recon v2.1 estimates of unobserved clonotypes. Generation probabilities for all TCRbeta clonotypes obtained by the gDNA method from a handful of donors were computed using OLGA. Held by TCRdb, this immuneACCESS table contains in-frame sequences only and omits some clones. Under half of the omission traces to an unresolved V gene where checked; the cause of the rest is unknown. The V and J calls and clone size were taken over from that table, and D and trimming were inferred from the DNA. This sample gives just over 2,000,000 clones in total; just under 95% of them show up just once. The ten largest clones capture 0.85% to 1.3% of the sample.

The chain links TRBV15 with TRBJ2-2, with no reliable assignment of the D segment. This receptor was taken from a man between 18 and 35 years old in good health. Source material: naive CD8+ T cells sorted from blood. The sample's cell subset or site label, in plain terms: CD45RA+CCR7+. For the CDR3, the sequence is CATSRDDGSGELFF. The bases read TGTGCCACCAGCAGAGATGACGGGTCCGGGGAGCTGTTTTTT. Outside the CDR3, residues come from the reference TRBV15 and TRBJ2-2 proteins, so the full variable domain is: DAMVIQNPRYQVTQFGKPVTLSCSQTLNHNVMYWYQQKSSQAPKLLFHYYDKDFNNEADTPDNFQSRRPNTSFCFLDIRSPGLGDTAMYLCATSRDDGSGELFFGEGSRLTVL.